Following are 27 T cell receptor beta chains from one sample sequenced in a study of blood T cell repertoires in COVID-19. Profiled with immunoSEQ multiplex PCR; TCRdb holds only in-frame clones, not every one. Of 250,000 or so clones listed, roughly 85% are singletons. What was sequenced was PBMCs or T cells enriched from blood (not recorded which). The receptors were sampled from a woman between 40 and 55 years old who had been exposed to COVID-19.

The V gene is TRBV2, the J gene TRBJ2-7; unclear D gene. Germline lookup yields CDR1 SNHLY and CDR2 FYNNEI. CDR3 size: 13 residues. With 7 bases removed from V and 0 bases from J, the gap between germline ends came to 10 bases. This CDR3 reads CASTYASSYEQYF. CDR3 bases: TGTGCCAGCACTTACGCGAGCTCCTACGAGCAGTACTTC.

The chain employs TRBV7-2 and TRBJ1-2, with 8 bases lining up with TRBD1. CDR1 is SGHTA, CDR2 FQGNSA, per germline. There are 15 residues in the CDR3. Germline trimming cut 5 bases from V and 4 bases from J; bases unmatched to any gene: 9. The CDR3 nucleotides read TGTGCCAGCAGCCCCCCCGGGACAGGAGTCTATGGCTACACCTTC. It translates to CASSPPGTGVYGYTF.

The chain carries TRBV28 and TRBJ1-2; 10 positions agree with TRBD1. The V segment lost 7 bases and the J segment 8 bases; nucleotides outside the gene matches: 13. Germline CDR1 and CDR2: MDHEN and SYDVKM. The CDR3 is made up of 15 amino acids. CDR3 amino acids: CASNRPGQGKNGYTF. CDR3 DNA: TGTGCCAGCAATCGCCCGGGACAGGGGAAAAACGGCTACACCTTC.

The V gene is TRBV6-5, the J gene TRBJ1-2, with TRBD1 matching 7 bases. The germline CDR1 and CDR2 sequences are MNHEY and SVGAGI. V was clipped by 4 bases and J by 8 bases; unmatched bases: 10. This CDR3 contains 14 residues. CDR3 bases: TGTGCCAGCAGTTTACCGGGACAGTCATCGGGCTACACCTTC. Its translation: CASSLPGQSSGYTF.

The V call is TRBV2, the J call TRBJ2-3; 7 bases map to TRBD2. The V gene end was trimmed by 6 bases and the J gene end by 2 bases; junction bases not matched to a gene: 11. Germline CDR1 and CDR2: SNHLY and FYNNEI. CDR3 size: 16 residues. As DNA, the CDR3 is TGTGCCAGCAGGTCGGGGCGACGGGGGGTCACAGATACGCAGTATTTT. It translates to CASRSGRRGVTDTQYF.

V and J are TRBV27 and TRBJ1-5; D possibly corresponds to TRBD1 (5 bases). The CDR3 covers 15 residues. V shed 5 bases and J shed 2 bases, with 13 bases lying between them. From germline, CDR1 is MNHEY and CDR2 SMNVEV (reference sequence). The CDR3 DNA reads TGTGCCAGCAGTCTCTGGGGAGGGGGCAATCAGCCCCAGCATTTT. Protein product: CASSLWGGGNQPQHF.

The chain links TRBV18 to TRBJ1-4, with 7 bases that match TRBD1. There are 16 residues in the CDR3. Germline V gene sequence: CDR1 KGHSH, CDR2 LQKENI. The V and J ends lost 6 bases and 3 bases, in that order; junction bases with no gene match: 10. The CDR3 spells CASSPLRGTANEKLFF. The CDR3, as DNA: TGTGCCAGCTCCCCGCTCCGTGGGACAGCTAATGAAAAACTGTTTTTT.

The chain couples TRBV28 to TRBJ2-2; no firm D call. Trimming stripped 6 bases from V and 7 bases from J, with 9 bases between. Germline-derived CDR1 and CDR2 are MDHEN and SYDVKM. CDR3 length equals 12 residues. Here the CDR3 DNA reads TGTGCCAGCAGCTCCTTTGTCGGGGAGCTGTTTTTT. Protein: CASSSFVGELFF.

This chain uses TRBV5-6 with TRBJ1-3; D might be TRBD1 (6 bases). In germline, CDR1 is SGHDT, CDR2 YYEEEE. This CDR3 has 15 residues. Between the trimmed V and J ends, which lost 4 bases and 5 bases, there was a span of 16 bases. Here the CDR3 DNA reads TGTGCCAGCAGCAGGGGGATCAGCATAAGAAACACCATATATTTT. Translation: CASSRGISIRNTIYF.

This clone is a singleton in its sample. The chain combines TRBV30 with TRBJ1-5, with 7 bases lining up with TRBD1. V was pared by 4 bases and J by 5 bases, with 5 bases of the junction left unmatched. CDR3 length: 13 residues. Germline CDR1 is GTSNPN and CDR2 is SVGIG (reference sequence). CDR3 amino acids: CAWNRGLDQPQHF. CDR3 DNA sequence: TGTGCCTGGAACAGGGGACTGGATCAGCCCCAGCATTTT.

The chain links TRBV25-1 to TRBJ1-3, with unresolved D. The CDR3 contains 14 residues. The germline V gene encodes CDR1 MGHDK and CDR2 SYGVNS. V was cut by 5 bases and J by 0 bases, with 8 bases left in between. The CDR3 DNA is TGTGCCAGCAGTCGAGGTTACTCTGGAAACACCATATATTTT. Protein sequence: CASSRGYSGNTIYF.

The chain combines TRBV30 with TRBJ2-1; 11 bases fit TRBD1. CDR3 length: 14 amino acids. With 5 bases clipped from V and 12 bases from J, the junction kept 12 bases outside the gene matches. Germline-derived CDR1 and CDR2 are GTSNPN and SVGIG (reference sequence). The CDR3 loop reads CAWVRTGGGGRQFF. CDR3 DNA: TGTGCCTGGGTTCGGACAGGGGGCGGGGGAAGGCAGTTCTTC.

The chain is built from TRBV28 and TRBJ2-7; 8 positions match TRBD2. Germline values: CDR1 MDHEN, CDR2 SYDVKM. This CDR3 contains 14 residues. V was pared by 5 bases and J by 7 bases, with 10 bases of the junction left unmatched. The CDR3 nucleotides are TGTGCCAGCAGTGTAATAGCGGGACGCTCGGAGCAGTACTTC. As protein: CASSVIAGRSEQYF.

The CDR3 sequence: CAIAGGAGTDQPQHF. CDR3 nucleotide sequence: TGTGCCATCGCGGGGGGGGCAGGTACAGATCAGCCCCAGCATTTT. This rearrangement joins TRBV10-3 to TRBJ1-5, with a weak D call TRBD1 (6 bases). The CDR3 runs to 15 residues. Trimming took 8 bases from V and 5 from J, leaving 19 bases between them. CDR1 ENHRY and CDR2 SYGVKD come from the germline V gene.

CDR3 amino acids: CASSYSCMRRGNYGYTF. CDR3 bases: TGTGCCAGCAGTTACTCATGCATGCGGCGGGGAAACTATGGCTACACCTTC. This chain joins TRBV6-7 and TRBJ1-2; D is unclear. TRBV6-7 is annotated as an ORF whose role is uncertain. This CDR3 is 17 amino acids long. Trimming left V 0 bases short and J 2 bases short, with 16 bases between.

There are a few counts of this clone. V and J are TRBV5-1 and TRBJ1-2; 7 nucleotides agree with TRBD1. CDR1 and CDR2 (germline): SGHRS, YFSETQ. Trimming took 4 bases from V and 8 from J; bases not matched to a gene: 14. The CDR3 totals 15 residues. The CDR3 DNA follows: TGCGCCAGCAGCCCAGCGACAGGGACCAGGCGGGGCTACACCTTC. The encoded protein is CASSPATGTRRGYTF. The full variable domain, with the rest looked up from reference TRBV5-1 and TRBJ1-2, is KAGVTQTPRYLIKTRGQQVTLSCSPISGHRSVSWYQQTPGQGLQFLFEYFSETQRNKGNFPGRFSGRQFSNSRSEMNVSTLELGDSALYLCASSPATGTRRGYTFGSGTRLTVV.

This clone appeared once. The V call is TRBV27, the J call TRBJ1-1; TRBD1 matches at 10 bases. Germline CDR1 MNHEY, CDR2 SMNVEV (reference sequence). Germline trimming cut 6 bases from V and 3 bases from J; bases unmatched to any gene: 7. The CDR3 runs 15 residues. The CDR3 nucleotides read TGTGCCAGCAGGACCGGGACAGGGGTTGACACTGAAGCTTTCTTT. The encoded protein is CASRTGTGVDTEAFF.

V gene TRBV7-9 combines with J gene TRBJ1-1; tentatively, D is TRBD1 (6 bases). Looked up from germline, CDR1 is SEHNR and CDR2 is FQNEAQ (reference sequence). The germline V and J ends were trimmed by 6 bases and 7 bases, with 12 bases remaining between them. The CDR3 sequence is 12 residues long. For the CDR3, the DNA is TGTGCCAGCAGTTTACAGGGAAATGAAGCTTTCTTT. It specifies CASSLQGNEAFF.

This clone showed up just once. The genes are TRBV19 and TRBJ1-2; 7 bases are shared with TRBD1. Germline CDR1 is LNHDA and CDR2 is SQIVND (reference sequence). The CDR3 is 15 amino acids. The DNA for the CDR3 is TGTGCTTCCCAAACCCTGGCAGGGGGGACAGAAGGCTACACCTTC. Protein sequence: CASQTLAGGTEGYTF.

As concerns this clone: The sample has other DNA sequences that encode this CDR3 too. This chain joins TRBV19 and TRBJ1-5, with 10 bases lining up with TRBD1. Trimming removed 6 bases from V and 1 base from J; junction bases left unmatched: 3. CDR3 length: 15 residues. Germline CDR1 reads LNHDA; CDR2 reads SQIVND (reference sequence). The DNA for the CDR3 is TGTGCCAGTAGGAGGGACAGGGGAAGCAATCAGCCCCAGCATTTT. The encoded protein is CASRRDRGSNQPQHF.

The rearrangement uses TRBV10-3 and TRBJ2-5; D perhaps matches TRBD1 (7 bases). The CDR3 runs to 14 residues. Germline lookup yields CDR1 ENHRY and CDR2 SYGVKD. Between the trimmed V and J ends, which lost 5 bases and 5 bases, there was a span of 15 bases. The CDR3 loop reads CAISLGGGGETQYF. The CDR3 nucleotides read TGTGCCATCAGTCTCGGAGGGGGCGGGGAGACCCAGTACTTC.

CDR3 DNA: TGTGCCAGTAGTACCTCTCTCGCGGGAAACACCATATATTTT. This encodes CASSTSLAGNTIYF. The chain is built from TRBV19 and TRBJ1-3; D is undetermined. Germline V gene sequence: CDR1 LNHDA, CDR2 SQIVND (reference sequence). CDR3 length equals 14 residues. The V end lost 4 bases, the J end lost 4 bases, and 11 bases lay between the germline ends.

V is TRBV30 and J is TRBJ1-2; a possible D gene is TRBD1 (5 bases). V gave up 4 bases and J gave up 3 bases, with 21 bases separating them. The germline V gene encodes CDR1 GTSNPN and CDR2 SVGIG (reference sequence). This CDR3 contains 16 residues. The CDR3 DNA follows: TGTGCCTGGACGGGGGACTCTGGGGTTTGGGACTATGGCTACACCTTC. This translates into CAWTGDSGVWDYGYTF.

This rearrangement joins TRBV6-5 to TRBJ2-1, with TRBD2 identical over 9 bases. J gave up 3 bases and V 6 bases, and 3 bases lay outside the gene matches. Germline CDR1 MNHEY, CDR2 SVGAGI. The CDR3 has 14 residues. The chain's CDR3 is CASRSGGSYNEQFF. The DNA for the CDR3 is TGTGCCAGCAGAAGCGGGGGGAGCTACAATGAGCAGTTCTTC.

The rearrangement links TRBV9 to TRBJ2-7; D call uncertain. Germline assignment: CDR1 SGDLS and CDR2 YYNGEE. The CDR3 contains 12 residues. Trimming stripped 5 bases from V and 3 bases from J, with 9 bases between. The CDR3 DNA follows: TGTGCCAGCAGTCGCCCAGGCTACGAGCAGTACTTC. Amino acids: CASSRPGYEQYF.

This rearrangement joins TRBV6-1 to TRBJ1-5, with 8 bases identical to TRBD1. Trimming took 3 bases from V and 5 from J; bases not matched to a gene: 3. Germline V lookup: CDR1 MNHNS, CDR2 SASEGT. This CDR3 has 14 amino acids. CDR3 DNA sequence: TGTGCCAGCAGTGACCCAGGGGGCGATCAGCCCCAGCATTTT. This sequence encodes CASSDPGGDQPQHF.

CDR3 DNA sequence: TGTGCCAGCAGTCTTAGCATGAACACTGAAGCTTTCTTT. Translated, it gives CASSLSMNTEAFF. The rearrangement uses TRBV3-1 (or the pseudogene TRBV3-2) and TRBJ1-1, with no clear D. The V end was cut by 6 bases, the J end by 0 bases, with 8 bases between. Germline V lookup: CDR1 LGHDT, CDR2 YNNKEL (reference sequence). The CDR3 totals 13 residues.